The rows below give T cell receptor beta chains drawn from one sample of a study of cytotoxic CD8 clonotypes in ibrutinib-treated CLL. Some clones are missing from TCRdb's copy, which holds only in-frame ones; the method was immunoSEQ multiplex PCR. Of over 95,000 clones in the sample, 58% were seen once. The sequenced sample was PBMCs, obtained after 24 months of ibrutinib treatment. These receptors were taken from a human donor with chronic lymphocytic leukemia. CDR3s include the opening cysteine and the closing phenylalanine or tryptophan. The D gene is left open where the match is weak. Clone size is stated in some rows and not others, as once, few, many or a class when expanded.

TRBV25-1	few	NA	TRBJ2-2	TGTGCCAGCAGCCCGGGACCCATAAGGGGGGAGCTGTTTTTT	CASSPGPIRGELFF
TRBV4-3	NA	NA	TRBJ2-7	TGCGCCAGCAGCCAACTGGACAGCTCACACTACGAGCAGTACTTC	CASSQLDSSHYEQYF
TRBV9	few	NA	TRBJ1-6	TGTGCCAGCAGCACCGAGGGGAATTCACCCCTCCACTTT	CASSTEGNSPLHF
TRBV23-1	NA	TRBD1	TRBJ2-2	TGCGCCAGCAGTCACTCGTCCCGGGACAGGGGCACCGGGGAGCTGTTTTTT	CASSHSSRDRGTGELFF
TRBV11-2	NA	TRBD2	TRBJ2-7	TGTGCCAGCAGCTTAGGTGTGACTAGCGGCTACGAGCAGTACTTC	CASSLGVTSGYEQYF
TRBV5-1	NA	NA	TRBJ1-1	TGCGCCAGCAGCTCCAGGGCGGGGGACACTGAAGCTTTCTTT	CASSSRAGDTEAFF
TRBV2	NA	NA	TRBJ2-7	TGTGCCAGCAACCGGGACGGGAGCGGCGAGCAGTACTTC	CASNRDGSGEQYF
TRBV5-6	few	NA	TRBJ2-2	TGTGCCAGCAGCTTTATCGGAGCCGGGGAGCTGTTTTTT	CASSFIGAGELFF
TRBV18	NA	TRBD1	TRBJ2-2	TGTGCCAGCTCACCGGGACAGTCCACCGGGGAGCTGTTTTTT	CASSPGQSTGELFF
TRBV27	few	NA	TRBJ2-7	TGTGCCAGCAGTTTAAACAGGGCAGCCTACGAGCAGTACTTC	CASSLNRAAYEQYF
TRBV18	few	NA	TRBJ2-7	TGTGCCAGCTCACCGAGTGGCGGTGGATACGAGCAGTACTTC	CASSPSGGGYEQYF
TRBV5-1	NA	NA	TRBJ2-7	TGCGCCAGCAGCTTGGACCGGGCCCAGCAGTACTTC	CASSLDRAQQYF
TRBV2	few	NA	TRBJ1-5	TGTGCCAGCAGTCCAGGACAAATATGGGGCAATCAGCCCCAGCATTTT	CASSPGQIWGNQPQHF
TRBV29-1	NA	TRBD1	TRBJ1-1	TGCAGCGCCCGACAGGGACCTGAAGCTTTCTTT	CSARQGPEAFF
TRBV19	NA	NA	TRBJ2-7	TGTGCCAGTAGTTTAGCATTAACCGGGACCTACGAGCAGTACTTC	CASSLALTGTYEQYF